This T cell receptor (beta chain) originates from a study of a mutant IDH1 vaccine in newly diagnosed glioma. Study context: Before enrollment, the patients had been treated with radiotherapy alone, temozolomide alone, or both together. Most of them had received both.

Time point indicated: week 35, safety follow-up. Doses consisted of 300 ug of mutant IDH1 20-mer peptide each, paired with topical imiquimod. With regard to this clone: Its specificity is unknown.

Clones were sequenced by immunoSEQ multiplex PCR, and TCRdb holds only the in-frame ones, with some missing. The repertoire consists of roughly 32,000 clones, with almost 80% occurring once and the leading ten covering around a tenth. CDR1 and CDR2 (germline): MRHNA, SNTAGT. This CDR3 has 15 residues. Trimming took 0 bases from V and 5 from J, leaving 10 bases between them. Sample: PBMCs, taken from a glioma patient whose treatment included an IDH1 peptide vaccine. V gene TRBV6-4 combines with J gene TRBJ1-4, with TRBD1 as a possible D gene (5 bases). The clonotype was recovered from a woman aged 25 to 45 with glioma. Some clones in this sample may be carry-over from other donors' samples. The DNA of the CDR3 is TGTGCCAGCAGTGACTCTGGGGGATCGAATGAAAAACTGTTTTTT. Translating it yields CASSDSGGSNEKLFF.